Given below is one T cell receptor (beta chain) in context. Its antigen is unknown. The source of the sample is a study of shared clonotypes between healthy human individuals. On the study more broadly: The people who gave samples were a couple of women and a few men aged 18 to 49.

The study, taken as a whole, reports: For naive CD4 cells, around 5.1% of clonotypes were shared across a handful of donors.

The deep-level immunoSEQ assay was used. Replicate sorted-subset PCRs were loaded with roughly 200 ng DNA, about 31,000 T cell genomes. Sequencing was performed with immunoSEQ multiplex PCR; in TCRdb, only in-frame clones are kept and a portion is missing. The table shows 2,500,000 or so clones, with around 93% occurring only once. This CDR3 spans 12 amino acids. The ends were cut back, 8 bases at V and 1 base at J, with 9 bases in the middle. Germline CDR1 ENHRY, CDR2 SYGVKD. This chain links TRBV10-3 with TRBJ2-7; unclear D gene. The source is a man aged 18 to 35 in good health. Some clones in this sample may be carry-over from other donors' samples. The sequencing sample was made of naive CD4+ T cells from PBMCs. Specified subset: CD45RA+ positively selected. CDR3 sequence (DNA): TGTGCCATCGGTAGGGAATCCTACGAGCAGTACTTC. Encoded protein: CAIGRESYEQYF.